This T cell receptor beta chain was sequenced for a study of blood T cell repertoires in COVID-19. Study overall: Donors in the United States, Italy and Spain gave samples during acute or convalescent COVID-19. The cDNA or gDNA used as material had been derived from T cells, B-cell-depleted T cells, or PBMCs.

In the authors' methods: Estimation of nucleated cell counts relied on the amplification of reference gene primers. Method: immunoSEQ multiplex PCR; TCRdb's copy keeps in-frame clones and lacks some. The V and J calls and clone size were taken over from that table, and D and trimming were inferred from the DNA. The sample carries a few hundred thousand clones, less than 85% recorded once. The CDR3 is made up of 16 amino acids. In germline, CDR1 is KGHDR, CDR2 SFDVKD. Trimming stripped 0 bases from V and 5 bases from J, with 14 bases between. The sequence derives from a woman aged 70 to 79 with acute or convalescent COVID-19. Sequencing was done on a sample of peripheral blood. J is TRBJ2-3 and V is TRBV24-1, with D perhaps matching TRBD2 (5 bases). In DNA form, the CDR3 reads TGTGCCACCAGTGATTTGCCGGGCTCGGGGATAGATACGCAGTATTTT. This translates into CATSDLPGSGIDTQYF.